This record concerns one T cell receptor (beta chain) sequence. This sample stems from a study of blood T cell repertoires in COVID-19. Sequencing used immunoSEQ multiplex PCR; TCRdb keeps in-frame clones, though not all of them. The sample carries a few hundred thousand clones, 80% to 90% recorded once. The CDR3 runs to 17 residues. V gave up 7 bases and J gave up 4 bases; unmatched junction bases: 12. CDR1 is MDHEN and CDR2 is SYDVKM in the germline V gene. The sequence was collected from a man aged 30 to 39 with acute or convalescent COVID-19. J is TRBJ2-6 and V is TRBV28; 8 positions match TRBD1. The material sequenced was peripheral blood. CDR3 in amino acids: CASITTGAEAGANVLTF. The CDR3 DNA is TGTGCCAGCATCACGACAGGGGCCGAGGCAGGGGCCAACGTCCTGACTTTC.